Listed here are 17 T cell receptor beta chains from one sample, sequenced in a study of blood T cell repertoires in COVID-19. Assay: immunoSEQ multiplex PCR; the TCRdb copy retains only in-frame clones and omits some. The sample lists 100,000 to 150,000 clones; roughly three quarters were seen once. Sequencing used peripheral blood. The receptors come from a human donor in a cohort sampled during active COVID-19.

This chain links TRBV9 with TRBJ2-1; D not resolved. Deletions cut 0 bases from V and 7 bases from J, with 14 bases between. Germline CDR1 SGDLS, CDR2 YYNGEE. This CDR3 has 15 amino acids. CDR3 amino acids: CASSVAAVRTNEQFF. CDR3 nucleotides: TGTGCCAGCAGCGTAGCTGCGGTCCGTACAAATGAGCAGTTCTTC.

The V gene is TRBV25-1, the J gene TRBJ1-1, with D uncertain. The germline V gene has CDR1 MGHDK and CDR2 SYGVNS. Trimming removed 0 bases from V and 2 bases from J, with 7 bases in between. The CDR3 extends over 14 amino acids. The CDR3 region is CASSEYLGNTEAFF. In DNA, the CDR3 is TGTGCCAGCAGTGAATATTTGGGCAACACTGAAGCTTTCTTT.

Only one count was recorded for this clone. The chain combines TRBV11-2 with TRBJ2-3; 11 bases are shared with TRBD2. The CDR3 extends over 15 amino acids. Germline CDR1 and CDR2: SGHAT and FQNNGV. With V trimmed by 5 bases and J by 8 bases, 9 bases remained unmatched. The CDR3 region has the DNA TGTGCCAGCAGCGATAGCGGGAGGGCCGACCCTACGCAGTATTTT. Translating it yields CASSDSGRADPTQYF.

This chain connects TRBV6-1 to TRBJ2-7; 9 nucleotides align to TRBD2. The CDR3 sequence is 14 residues long. The V and J ends lost 1 base and 4 bases, in that order; junction bases with no gene match: 2. Germline-derived CDR1 and CDR2 are MNHNS and SASEGT. Here the CDR3 reads CASSEGAGGYEQYF. The CDR3 DNA sequence: TGTGCCAGCAGTGAAGGGGCGGGAGGGTACGAGCAGTACTTC.

The genes are TRBV27 and TRBJ1-2; TRBD1 agrees at 10 bases. Germline CDR1 reads MNHEY; CDR2 reads SMNVEV (reference sequence). The CDR3 spans 14 residues. V shed 4 bases, J shed 4 bases, and the junction held 3 bases outside the gene matches. The DNA for the CDR3 is TGTGCCAGCAGTTCGGACAGGGGGTTCTATGGCTACACCTTC. This sequence encodes CASSSDRGFYGYTF.

This clone turned up a few times. The chain is built from TRBV9 and TRBJ2-7, with TRBD1 identical over 8 bases. J was trimmed by 4 bases and V by 4 bases; bases with no gene match: 7. The CDR3 runs 14 residues. Germline CDR1 SGDLS, CDR2 YYNGEE. CDR3 sequence (DNA): TGTGCCAGCAGCTCCGGACAGGGAGCGTACGAGCAGTACTTC. This sequence encodes CASSSGQGAYEQYF.

This rearrangement joins TRBV7-8 to TRBJ2-7; 8 nucleotides agree with TRBD2. V gave up 0 bases and J gave up 3 bases; unmatched junction bases: 1. In germline, CDR1 is SGHVS, CDR2 FQNEAQ. The CDR3 has 14 residues. DNA for the CDR3: TGTGCCAGCAGCTTAGCCGGGACTAGCTACGAGCAGTACTTC. Translated, it gives CASSLAGTSYEQYF.

CDR3 DNA sequence: TGTGCCAGCAGCCTACCGATGAACACTGAAGCTTTCTTT. Translating gives CASSLPMNTEAFF. This rearrangement joins TRBV11-1 to TRBJ1-1; D unclear. Trimming stripped 5 bases from V and 0 bases from J, with 7 bases between. This CDR3 region has 13 residues. CDR1 SGHAT and CDR2 FQDESV come from the germline V gene (reference sequence).

The chain uses TRBV6-5 and TRBJ1-5, with unresolved D. The CDR3 sequence is 15 residues long. Germline loops: CDR1 MNHEY, CDR2 SVGAGI. The ends were cut back, 6 bases at V and 0 bases at J, with 12 bases in the middle. The CDR3 sequence is CASSPLAYSNQPQHF. CDR3 nucleotides: TGTGCCAGCAGCCCCTTGGCATATAGCAATCAGCCCCAGCATTTT.

This sequence joins TRBV6-5 and TRBJ2-1; TRBD2 agrees at 12 bases. The CDR3 loop spans 15 amino acids. With 7 bases clipped from V and 7 bases from J, the junction kept 8 bases outside the gene matches. Germline V gene sequence: CDR1 MNHEY, CDR2 SVGAGI. The CDR3 DNA reads TGTGCCAGCACCGAGACTAGCGGGAGTGGGAATGAGCAGTTCTTC. Residues: CASTETSGSGNEQFF.

The chain joins TRBV3-1 (or the pseudogene TRBV3-2) to TRBJ1-2, with TRBD1 identical over 7 bases. Unmatched junction bases numbered 5, after V lost 1 base and J lost 6 bases. This CDR3 contains 14 residues. CDR1 and CDR2 from the germline V gene are LGHDT and YNNKEL (reference sequence). The CDR3 DNA sequence: TGTGCCAGCAGCCAAGTTGGGACAGCCGATGGCTACACCTTC. It specifies CASSQVGTADGYTF.

The chain has TRBV3-1 (or the pseudogene TRBV3-2) and TRBJ1-4; D call uncertain. Trimming took 2 bases from V and 0 from J, leaving 10 bases between them. CDR3 length: 16 amino acids. Germline V CDR1 and CDR2: LGHDT, YNNKEL (reference sequence). The CDR3 nucleotides read TGTGCCAGCAGCCAATATAACAGCCCAACTAATGAAAAACTGTTTTTT. It is translated as CASSQYNSPTNEKLFF.

The J gene is TRBJ1-2, the V gene TRBV18, with a weak D call TRBD1 (5 bases). Germline lookup yields CDR1 KGHSH and CDR2 LQKENI. CDR3 size: 16 residues. The V and J ends lost 6 bases and 0 bases respectively, with 17 bases between them. In DNA, the CDR3 is TGTGCCAGCTCGCCATTCACCGCCAGGGCTAACTATGGCTACACCTTC. Its protein product is CASSPFTARANYGYTF.

The chain is built from TRBV2 and TRBJ2-5; D is possibly TRBD2 (6 bases). Between the trimmed V and J ends, which lost 6 bases and 5 bases, there was a span of 25 bases. Germline values: CDR1 SNHLY, CDR2 FYNNEI. This CDR3 is 17 amino acids long. This CDR3 reads CASSASVRRGGWETQYF. CDR3 in DNA: TGTGCCAGCAGCGCGTCTGTTCGGAGGGGAGGTTGGGAGACCCAGTACTTC.

This chain joins TRBV6-6 and TRBJ1-3; D remains unclear. V lost 4 bases to trimming and J lost 4 bases, with 17 bases between them. Germline CDR1 and CDR2: MNHNY and SVGAGI (reference sequence). The CDR3 sequence is 16 residues long. The DNA for the CDR3 is TGTGCCAGCAGTTCCCTAAATCCGATATCAGGAAACACCATATATTTT. Translating gives CASSSLNPISGNTIYF.

This clone was counted many times. J is TRBJ2-7 and V is TRBV7-2, with D possibly being TRBD1 (5 bases). The CDR3 length is 14 residues. The germline V gene encodes CDR1 SGHTA and CDR2 FQGNSA. Trimming took 1 base from V and 5 from J, leaving 12 bases between them. CDR3 sequence: CASSLVAGPNEQYF. The CDR3 nucleotides are TGTGCCAGCAGCTTAGTAGCAGGGCCAAACGAGCAGTACTTC.

The V gene is TRBV6-1, the J gene TRBJ2-7; TRBD2 agrees at 9 bases. This CDR3 comprises 14 residues. CDR1 is MNHNS and CDR2 is SASEGT in the germline V gene. V gave up 3 bases and J gave up 6 bases; unmatched junction bases: 6. The CDR3 is CASSDLAGRGEQYF. The CDR3 nucleotides are TGTGCCAGCAGTGATCTAGCGGGGAGGGGCGAGCAGTACTTC.